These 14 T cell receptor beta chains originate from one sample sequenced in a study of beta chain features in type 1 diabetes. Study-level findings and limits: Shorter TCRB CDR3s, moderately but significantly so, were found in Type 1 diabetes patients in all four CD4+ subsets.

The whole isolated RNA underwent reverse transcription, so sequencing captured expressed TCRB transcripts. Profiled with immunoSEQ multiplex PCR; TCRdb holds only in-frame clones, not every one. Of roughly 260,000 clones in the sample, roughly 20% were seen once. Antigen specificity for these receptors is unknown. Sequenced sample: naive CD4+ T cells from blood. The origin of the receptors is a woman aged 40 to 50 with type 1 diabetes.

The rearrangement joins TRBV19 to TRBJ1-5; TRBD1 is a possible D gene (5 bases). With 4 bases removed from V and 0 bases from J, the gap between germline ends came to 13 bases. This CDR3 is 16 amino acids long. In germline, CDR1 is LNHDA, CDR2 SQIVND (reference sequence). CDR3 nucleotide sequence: TGTGCCAGTAGTACCCCACAGGCACATAGCAATCAGCCCCAGCATTTT. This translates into CASSTPQAHSNQPQHF.

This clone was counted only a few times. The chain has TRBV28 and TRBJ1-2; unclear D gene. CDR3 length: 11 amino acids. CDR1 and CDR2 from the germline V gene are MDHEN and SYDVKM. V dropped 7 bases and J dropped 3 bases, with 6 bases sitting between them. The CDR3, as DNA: TGTGCCAGCACCACAGACTATGGCTACACCTTC. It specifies CASTTDYGYTF.

The CDR3 coding sequence is TGTGCCAGCAGTTACTATCGGGGAAGCGCCTACGAGCAGTACTTC. This gives the protein CASSYYRGSAYEQYF. The chain couples TRBV6-5 to TRBJ2-7; D possibly corresponds to TRBD2 (5 bases). With 1 base removed from V and 2 bases from J, the gap between germline ends came to 12 bases. CDR1 and CDR2 (germline): MNHEY, SVGAGI. The CDR3 consists of 15 residues.

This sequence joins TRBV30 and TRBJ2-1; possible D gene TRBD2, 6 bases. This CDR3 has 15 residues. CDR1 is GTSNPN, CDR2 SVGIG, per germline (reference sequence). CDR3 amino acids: CALDGSGDSYNEQFF. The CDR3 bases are TGTGCTTTGGACGGTAGCGGAGACTCCTACAATGAGCAGTTCTTC.

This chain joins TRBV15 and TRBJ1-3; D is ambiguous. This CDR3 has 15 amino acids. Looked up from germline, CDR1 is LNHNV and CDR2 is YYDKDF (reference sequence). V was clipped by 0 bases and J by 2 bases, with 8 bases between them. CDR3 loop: CATSRDRSAGNTIYF. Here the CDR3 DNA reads TGTGCCACCAGCAGAGATCGGTCGGCTGGAAACACCATATATTTT. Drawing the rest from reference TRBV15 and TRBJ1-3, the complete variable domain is DAMVIQNPRYQVTQFGKPVTLSCSQTLNHNVMYWYQQKSSQAPKLLFHYYDKDFNNEADTPDNFQSRRPNTSFCFLDIRSPGLGDTAMYLCATSRDRSAGNTIYFGEGSWLTVV.

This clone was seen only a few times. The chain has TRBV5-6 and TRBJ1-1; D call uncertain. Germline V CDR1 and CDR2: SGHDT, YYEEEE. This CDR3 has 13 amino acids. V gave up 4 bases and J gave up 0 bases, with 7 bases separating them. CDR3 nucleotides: TGTGCCAGCAGCCGCGGGGTGAACACTGAAGCTTTCTTT. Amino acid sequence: CASSRGVNTEAFF.

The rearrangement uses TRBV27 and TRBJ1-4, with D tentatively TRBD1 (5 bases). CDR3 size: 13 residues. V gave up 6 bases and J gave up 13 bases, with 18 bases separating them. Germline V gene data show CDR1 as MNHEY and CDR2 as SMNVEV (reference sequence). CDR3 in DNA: TGTGCCAGCAGCGCCTTACTGGGGGGGGTACTGTTTTTT. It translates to CASSALLGGVLFF.

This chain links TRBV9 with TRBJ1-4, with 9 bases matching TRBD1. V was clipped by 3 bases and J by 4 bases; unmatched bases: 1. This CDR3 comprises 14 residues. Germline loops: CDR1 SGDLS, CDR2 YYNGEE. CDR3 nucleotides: TGTGCCAGCAGCGGGGGACAGGGTAATGAAAAACTGTTTTTT. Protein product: CASSGGQGNEKLFF.

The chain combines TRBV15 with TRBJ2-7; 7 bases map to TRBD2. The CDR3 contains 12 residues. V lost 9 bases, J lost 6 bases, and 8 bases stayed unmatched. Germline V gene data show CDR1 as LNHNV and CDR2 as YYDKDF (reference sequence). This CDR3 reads CATGRGSGEQYF. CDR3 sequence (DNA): TGTGCCACGGGGAGGGGTTCCGGCGAGCAGTACTTC.

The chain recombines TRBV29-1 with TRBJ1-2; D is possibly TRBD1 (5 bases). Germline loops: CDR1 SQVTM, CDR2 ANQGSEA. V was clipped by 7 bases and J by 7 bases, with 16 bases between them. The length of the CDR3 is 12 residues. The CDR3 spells CSGGEGTAGYTF. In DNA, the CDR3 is TGCAGCGGGGGGGAGGGTACAGCTGGCTACACCTTC.

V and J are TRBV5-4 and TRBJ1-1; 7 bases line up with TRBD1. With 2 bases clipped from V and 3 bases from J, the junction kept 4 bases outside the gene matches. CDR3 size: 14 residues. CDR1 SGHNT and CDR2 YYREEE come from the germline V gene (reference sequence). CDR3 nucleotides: TGTGCCAGCAGCTTACAGGGGTGGGACACTGAAGCTTTCTTT. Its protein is CASSLQGWDTEAFF.

Here the CDR3 reads CASSFPGNTGELFF. CDR3 nucleotide sequence: TGTGCCAGCAGTTTCCCGGGAAACACCGGGGAGCTGTTTTTT. J is TRBJ2-2 and V is TRBV28, with a tentative D call TRBD2 (5 bases). V shed 3 bases and J shed 2 bases, with 7 bases lying between them. CDR1 and CDR2 (germline): MDHEN, SYDVKM. The CDR3 is 14 residues long.

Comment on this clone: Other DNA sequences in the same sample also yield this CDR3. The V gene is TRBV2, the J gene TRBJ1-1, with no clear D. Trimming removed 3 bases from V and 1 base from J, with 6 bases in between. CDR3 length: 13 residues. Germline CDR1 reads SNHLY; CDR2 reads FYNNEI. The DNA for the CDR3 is TGTGCCAGCAGTGATCGGGGGAACACTGAAGCTTTCTTT. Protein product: CASSDRGNTEAFF.

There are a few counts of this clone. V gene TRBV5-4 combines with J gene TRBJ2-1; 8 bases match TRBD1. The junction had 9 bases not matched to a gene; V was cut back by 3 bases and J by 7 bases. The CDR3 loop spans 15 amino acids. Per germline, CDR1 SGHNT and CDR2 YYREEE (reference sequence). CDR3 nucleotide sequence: TGTGCCAGCAGCTCGCCGGGACAGGACTTAAATGAGCAGTTCTTC. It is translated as CASSSPGQDLNEQFF.